The rows below give T cell receptor beta chains drawn from one sample of a study of cytomegalovirus exposure and HLA in healthy donors. Measured with immunoSEQ multiplex PCR; TCRdb has only the in-frame clones, and not every one. Of 200,000 to 250,000 clones listed, over 60% are singletons. The sequencing input was PBMCs. These receptors were taken from a man aged 18 to 35 in good health and CMV-seronegative. CDR3s leave out the opening cysteine and the closing phenylalanine or tryptophan. D genes are given only for firm matches.

V	J	D	CDR3
TRBV7-3	TRBJ2-3	TRBD2	ASSLPSGGETSTDTQY
TRBV30	TRBJ2-7	NA	AWSVLGTPRYYEQY
TRBV7-9	TRBJ2-7	TRBD2	ASSGELAGGPWSYEQY
TRBV7-2	TRBJ1-6	NA	ASSSRLHSSYNSPLH
TRBV6-5	TRBJ1-6	NA	ASSYEGSPLH
TRBV11-2	TRBJ2-5	NA	ASSSGAALLGTQY
TRBV18	TRBJ1-3	NA	ASSPRATLSGNTIY
TRBV5-5	TRBJ1-1	TRBD1	ASSWGQGANTEAF
TRBV9	TRBJ1-2	NA	ASSVGQDTNYGYT
TRBV14	TRBJ2-2	NA	ASSQVLANTGELF
TRBV11-2	TRBJ2-3	TRBD1	ASSFDRAIFTDTQY
TRBV6-1	TRBJ2-7	NA	ASTGPTYEQY
TRBV5-6	TRBJ2-3	NA	ASSFGADTQY
TRBV28	TRBJ2-3	NA	ASSLRPGLGTDTQY
TRBV28	TRBJ1-5	NA	ASSSQGITDSNQPQH
TRBV13	TRBJ2-7	TRBD2	ASSPRTSGNYEQY
TRBV27	TRBJ2-7	NA	ASSPRRGGGIAYEQY
TRBV9	TRBJ1-1	NA	ASSVATTAEAF
TRBV5-1	TRBJ2-1	TRBD2	ASSLAGGGLNNEQF
TRBV4-1	TRBJ1-1	NA	ASRAGAITEAF
TRBV7-9	TRBJ2-3	TRBD1	ASSPQGASTDTQY
TRBV6-5	TRBJ1-6	NA	ASREGNSPLH
TRBV7-9	TRBJ1-2	TRBD1	SSSLGTGSGDGYT
TRBV9	TRBJ1-1	TRBD1	ASSVEGGDRMNTEAF
TRBV7-7	TRBJ2-3	TRBD1	ASSFGTGGLSDTQY
TRBV5-1	TRBJ1-1	TRBD1	ASSLTSGGDGTEAF
TRBV7-9	TRBJ2-3	TRBD1	ASSPRDRGRYKY
TRBV6-1	TRBJ1-5	NA	ASSPQEAAGEPQH
TRBV11-1	TRBJ2-7	NA	ASSLVGGPAEQY
TRBV4-3	TRBJ2-1	NA	ASSQEFGNYNEQF
TRBV7-9	TRBJ2-7	TRBD1	ASSFRDRPYEQY
TRBV11-1	TRBJ1-1	NA	ASSSSGQGGNTEAF
TRBV5-1	TRBJ2-7	TRBD1	ASSLGQGSSYEQY
TRBV4-3	TRBJ1-5	TRBD1	ASSQAWGQGIQPQH
TRBV11-2	TRBJ2-7	NA	ASSLIRGNSYEQY
TRBV29-1	TRBJ2-3	NA	SVEGQVSTDTQY
TRBV6-5	TRBJ2-1	TRBD2	ASRHLAGGPNEQF
TRBV6-5	TRBJ1-5	NA	ASKQGNQPQH
TRBV27	TRBJ2-1	NA	ASTPGGLYNEQF
TRBV19	TRBJ2-1	NA	ASSMGISINEQF